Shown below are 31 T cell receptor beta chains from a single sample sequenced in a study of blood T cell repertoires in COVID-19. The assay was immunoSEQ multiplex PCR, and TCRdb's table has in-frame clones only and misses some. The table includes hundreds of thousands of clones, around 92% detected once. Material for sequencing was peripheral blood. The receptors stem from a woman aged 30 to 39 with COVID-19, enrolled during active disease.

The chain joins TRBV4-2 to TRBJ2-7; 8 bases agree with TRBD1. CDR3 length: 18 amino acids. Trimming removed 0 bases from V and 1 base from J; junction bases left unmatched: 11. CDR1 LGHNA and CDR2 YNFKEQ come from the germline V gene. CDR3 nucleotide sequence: TGTGCCAGCAGCCAAGAGGGGTACGGACAGGGAGGTTCCTACGAGCAGTACTTC. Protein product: CASSQEGYGQGGSYEQYF.

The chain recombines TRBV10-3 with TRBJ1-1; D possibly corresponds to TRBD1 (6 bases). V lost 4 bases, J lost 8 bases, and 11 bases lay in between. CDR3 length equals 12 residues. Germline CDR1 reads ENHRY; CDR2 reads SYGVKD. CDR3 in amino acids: CAISVRGAEAFF. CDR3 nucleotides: TGTGCCATCAGTGTCAGGGGCGCAGAAGCTTTCTTT.

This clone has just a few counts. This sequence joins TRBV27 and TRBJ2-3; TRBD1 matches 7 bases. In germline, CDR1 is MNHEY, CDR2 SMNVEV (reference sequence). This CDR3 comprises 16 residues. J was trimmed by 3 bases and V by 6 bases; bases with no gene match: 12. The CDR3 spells CASSRIPGQRTDTQYF. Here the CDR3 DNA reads TGTGCCAGCAGCCGTATACCGGGACAGAGGACAGATACGCAGTATTTT.

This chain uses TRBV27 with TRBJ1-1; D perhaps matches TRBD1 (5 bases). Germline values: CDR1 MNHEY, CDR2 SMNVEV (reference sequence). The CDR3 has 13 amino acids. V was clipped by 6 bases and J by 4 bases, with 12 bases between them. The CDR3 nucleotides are TGTGCCAGCAGAAGAACCGGGGGCACTGAAGCTTTCTTT. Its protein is CASRRTGGTEAFF.

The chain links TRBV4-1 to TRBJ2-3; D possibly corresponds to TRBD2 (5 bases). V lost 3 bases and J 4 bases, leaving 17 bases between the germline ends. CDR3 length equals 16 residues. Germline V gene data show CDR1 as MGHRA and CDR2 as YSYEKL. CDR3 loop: CASSHVLRARSDTQYF. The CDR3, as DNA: TGCGCCAGCAGCCACGTCTTGCGGGCGAGGTCAGATACGCAGTATTTT.

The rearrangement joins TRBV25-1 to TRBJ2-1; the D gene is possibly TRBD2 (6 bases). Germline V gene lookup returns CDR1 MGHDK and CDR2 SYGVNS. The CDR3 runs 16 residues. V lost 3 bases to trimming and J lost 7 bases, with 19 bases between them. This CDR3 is CASSDYRRGYNNEQFF. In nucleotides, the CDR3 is TGTGCCAGCAGTGATTATAGACGGGGGTACAATAATGAGCAGTTCTTC.

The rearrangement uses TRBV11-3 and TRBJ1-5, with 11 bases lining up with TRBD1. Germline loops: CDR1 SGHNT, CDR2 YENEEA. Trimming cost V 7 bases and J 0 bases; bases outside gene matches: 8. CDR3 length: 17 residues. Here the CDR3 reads CASTTDRGQASNQPQHF. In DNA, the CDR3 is TGTGCCAGCACAACGGACAGGGGGCAAGCTAGCAATCAGCCCCAGCATTTT.

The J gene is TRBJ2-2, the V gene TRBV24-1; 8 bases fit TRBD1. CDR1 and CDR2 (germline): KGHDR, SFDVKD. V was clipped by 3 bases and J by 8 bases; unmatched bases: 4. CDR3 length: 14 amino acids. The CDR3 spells CATSDGQGAGELFF. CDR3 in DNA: TGTGCCACCAGTGATGGACAGGGAGCTGGGGAGCTGTTTTTT.

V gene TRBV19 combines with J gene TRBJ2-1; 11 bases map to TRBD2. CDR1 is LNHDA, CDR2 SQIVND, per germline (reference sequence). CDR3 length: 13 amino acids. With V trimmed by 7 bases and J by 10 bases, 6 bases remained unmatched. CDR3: CASKLAGAGEQFF. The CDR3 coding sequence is TGTGCCAGTAAACTAGCGGGAGCAGGGGAGCAGTTCTTC.

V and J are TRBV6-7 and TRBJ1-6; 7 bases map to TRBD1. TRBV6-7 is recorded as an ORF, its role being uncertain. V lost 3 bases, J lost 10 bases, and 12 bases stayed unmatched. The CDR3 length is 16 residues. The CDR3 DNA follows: TGTGCCAGCAGTTATAGGGAAGTGACAGGGCGCTCACCCCTCCACTTT. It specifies CASSYREVTGRSPLHF.

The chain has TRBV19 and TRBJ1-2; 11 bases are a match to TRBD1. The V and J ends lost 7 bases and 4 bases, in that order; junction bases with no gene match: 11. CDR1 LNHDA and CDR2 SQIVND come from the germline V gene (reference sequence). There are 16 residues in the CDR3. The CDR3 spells CASTTGTGGLGYGYTF. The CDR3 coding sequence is TGTGCCAGTACCACCGGGACAGGGGGTTTGGGCTATGGCTACACCTTC.

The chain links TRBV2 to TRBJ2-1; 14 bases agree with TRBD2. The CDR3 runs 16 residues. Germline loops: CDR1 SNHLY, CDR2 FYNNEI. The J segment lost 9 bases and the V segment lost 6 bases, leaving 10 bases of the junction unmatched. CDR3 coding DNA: TGTGCCAGCAGGGGTTCGGGACTAGCGGGGGTTGTTGAGCAGTTCTTC. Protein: CASRGSGLAGVVEQFF.

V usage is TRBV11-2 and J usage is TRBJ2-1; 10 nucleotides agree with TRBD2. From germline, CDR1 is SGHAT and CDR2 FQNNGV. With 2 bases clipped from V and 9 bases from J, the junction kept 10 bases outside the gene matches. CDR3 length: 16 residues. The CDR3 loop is CASSLKVSGGAGEQFF. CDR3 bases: TGTGCCAGCAGCTTAAAAGTGAGCGGGGGGGCCGGTGAGCAGTTCTTC.

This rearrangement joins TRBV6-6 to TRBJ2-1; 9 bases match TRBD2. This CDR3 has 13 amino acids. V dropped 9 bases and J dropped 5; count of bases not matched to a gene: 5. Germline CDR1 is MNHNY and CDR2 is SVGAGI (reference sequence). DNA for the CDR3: TGTGCCAGTGCCGGGACTAGCAACAATGAGCAGTTCTTC. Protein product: CASAGTSNNEQFF.

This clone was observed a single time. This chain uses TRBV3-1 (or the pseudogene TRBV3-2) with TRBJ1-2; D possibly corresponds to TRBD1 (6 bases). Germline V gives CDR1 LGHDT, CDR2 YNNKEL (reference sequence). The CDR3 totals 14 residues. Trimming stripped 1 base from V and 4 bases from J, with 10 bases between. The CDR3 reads CASSQVRGTYGYTF. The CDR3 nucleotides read TGTGCCAGCAGCCAAGTCAGGGGTACCTATGGCTACACCTTC.

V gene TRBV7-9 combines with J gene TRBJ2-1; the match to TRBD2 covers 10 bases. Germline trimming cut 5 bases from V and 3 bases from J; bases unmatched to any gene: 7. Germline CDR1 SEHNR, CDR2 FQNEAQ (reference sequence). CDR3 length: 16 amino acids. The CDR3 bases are TGTGCCAGCAGCCCACCTAGCGGGAGAGGCTACAATGAGCAGTTCTTC. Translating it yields CASSPPSGRGYNEQFF.

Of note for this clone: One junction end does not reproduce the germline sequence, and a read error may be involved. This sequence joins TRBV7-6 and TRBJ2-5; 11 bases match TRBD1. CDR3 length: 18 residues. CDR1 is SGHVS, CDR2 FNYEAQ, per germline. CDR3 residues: CASTLRGSGQGVLETQYF. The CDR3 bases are TGTGCCAGCACCTTAAGGGGATCGGGACAGGGGGTTTTGGAGACCCAGTACTTC.

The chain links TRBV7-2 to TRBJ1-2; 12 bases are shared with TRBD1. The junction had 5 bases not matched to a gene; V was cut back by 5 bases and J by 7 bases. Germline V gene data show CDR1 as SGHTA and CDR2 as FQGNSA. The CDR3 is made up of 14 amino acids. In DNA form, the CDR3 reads TGTGCCAGCAGCACGGGACAGGGGGCAGGTGGCTACACCTTC. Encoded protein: CASSTGQGAGGYTF.

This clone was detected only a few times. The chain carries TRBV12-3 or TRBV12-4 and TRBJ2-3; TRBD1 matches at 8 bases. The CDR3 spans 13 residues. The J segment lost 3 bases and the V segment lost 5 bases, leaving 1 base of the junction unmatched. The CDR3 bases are TGTGCCAGCAGTCGACAGGGGACAGATACGCAGTATTTT. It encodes CASSRQGTDTQYF.

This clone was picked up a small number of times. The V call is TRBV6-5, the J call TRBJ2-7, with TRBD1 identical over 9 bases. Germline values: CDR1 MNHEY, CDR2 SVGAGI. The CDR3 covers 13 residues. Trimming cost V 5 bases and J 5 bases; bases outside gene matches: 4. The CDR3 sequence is CASSPDRGDEQYF. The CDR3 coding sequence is TGTGCCAGCAGTCCGGACAGGGGCGACGAGCAGTACTTC.

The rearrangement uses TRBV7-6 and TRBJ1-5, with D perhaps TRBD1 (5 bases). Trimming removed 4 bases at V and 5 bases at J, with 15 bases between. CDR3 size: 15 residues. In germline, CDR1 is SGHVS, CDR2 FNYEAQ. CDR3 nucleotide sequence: TGTGCCAGCAGCTCCTTGGCAGGGTCCCATCAGCCCCAGCATTTT. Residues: CASSSLAGSHQPQHF.

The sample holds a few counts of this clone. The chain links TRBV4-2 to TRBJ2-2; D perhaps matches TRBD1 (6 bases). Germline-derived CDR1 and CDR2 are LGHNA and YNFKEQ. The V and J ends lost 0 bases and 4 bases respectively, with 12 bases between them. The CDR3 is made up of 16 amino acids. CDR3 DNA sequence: TGTGCCAGCAGCCAAGAAGGAACAGGGCGCACCGGGGAGCTGTTTTTT. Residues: CASSQEGTGRTGELFF.

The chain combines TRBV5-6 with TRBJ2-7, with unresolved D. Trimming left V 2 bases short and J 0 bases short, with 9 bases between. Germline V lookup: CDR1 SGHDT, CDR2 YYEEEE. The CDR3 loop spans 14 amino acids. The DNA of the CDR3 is TGTGCCAGCAGCTTTGGCGACACCTCCTACGAGCAGTACTTC. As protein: CASSFGDTSYEQYF.

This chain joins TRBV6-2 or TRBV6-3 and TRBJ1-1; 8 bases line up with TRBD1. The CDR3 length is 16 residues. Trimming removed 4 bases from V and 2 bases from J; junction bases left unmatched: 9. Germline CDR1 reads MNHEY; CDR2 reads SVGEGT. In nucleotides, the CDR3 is TGTGCCAGCAGTTCGAACCCGACAGGGGAAAACACTGAAGCTTTCTTT. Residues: CASSSNPTGENTEAFF.

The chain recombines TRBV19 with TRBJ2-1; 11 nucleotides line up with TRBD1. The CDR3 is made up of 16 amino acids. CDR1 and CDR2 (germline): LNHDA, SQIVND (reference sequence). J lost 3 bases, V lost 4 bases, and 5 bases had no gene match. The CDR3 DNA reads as TGTGCCAGTAGTAGGCCGGGACAGGGGGGCTACAATGAGCAGTTCTTC. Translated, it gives CASSRPGQGGYNEQFF.

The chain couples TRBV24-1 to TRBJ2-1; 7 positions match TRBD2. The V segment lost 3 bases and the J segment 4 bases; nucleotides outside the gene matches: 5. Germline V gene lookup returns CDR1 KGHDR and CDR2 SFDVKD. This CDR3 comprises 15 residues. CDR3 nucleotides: TGTGCCACCAGTGATAGCGGGATTAGGTACAATGAGCAGTTCTTC. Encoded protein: CATSDSGIRYNEQFF.

CDR3 nucleotides: TGTGCCAGTAGTACCCCGTTGGACAGGGGACAGGGCTACACCTTC. As protein: CASSTPLDRGQGYTF. The J gene is TRBJ1-2, the V gene TRBV19; TRBD1 aligns across 9 bases. Unmatched junction bases numbered 11, after V lost 4 bases and J lost 8 bases. Germline V gives CDR1 LNHDA, CDR2 SQIVND (reference sequence). The CDR3 totals 15 residues.

CDR3 protein: CASSYHSGRAGYEQYV. In nucleotides, the CDR3 is TGTGCCAGCAGTTATCATAGCGGGAGAGCTGGCTACGAGCAGTACGTC. The V gene is TRBV6-2 or TRBV6-3, the J gene TRBJ2-7, with 9 bases that match TRBD2. The ends lost 3 bases at V and 3 bases at J; junction bases unmatched: 9. Germline V gene lookup returns CDR1 MNHEY and CDR2 SVGEGT. CDR3 length: 16 residues.

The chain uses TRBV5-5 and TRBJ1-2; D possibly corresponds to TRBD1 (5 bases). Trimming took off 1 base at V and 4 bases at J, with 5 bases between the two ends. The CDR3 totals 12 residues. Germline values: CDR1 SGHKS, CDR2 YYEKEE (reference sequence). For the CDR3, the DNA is TGTGCCAGCAGCTTGACAGGCTATGGCTACACCTTC. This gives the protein CASSLTGYGYTF.

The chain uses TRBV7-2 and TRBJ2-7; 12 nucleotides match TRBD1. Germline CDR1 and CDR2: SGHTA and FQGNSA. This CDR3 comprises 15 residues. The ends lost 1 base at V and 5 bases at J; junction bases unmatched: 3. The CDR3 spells CASSLVGTGGHEQYF. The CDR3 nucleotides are TGTGCCAGCAGCTTAGTTGGGACAGGGGGCCACGAGCAGTACTTC.

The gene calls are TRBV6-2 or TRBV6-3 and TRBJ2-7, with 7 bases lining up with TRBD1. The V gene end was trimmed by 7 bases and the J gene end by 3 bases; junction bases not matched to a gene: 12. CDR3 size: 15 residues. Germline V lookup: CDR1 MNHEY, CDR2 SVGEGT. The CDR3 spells CASTPRDRRHYEQYV. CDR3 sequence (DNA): TGTGCCAGCACCCCCCGGGACAGACGACACTACGAGCAGTACGTC.